This TCR beta chain was recorded in a study of blood T cell repertoires in COVID-19. Study information: From the United States, Italy and Spain came samples of acute and convalescent COVID-19. Sources were T cells, B-cell-depleted T cells, or PBMCs; the material itself was cDNA or gDNA.

The sample holds one count of this clone. The method was immunoSEQ multiplex PCR; TCRdb's version includes in-frame clones alone and lacks a portion of them. This table holds about 170,000 clones, approximately 85% found once. The CDR3 is made up of 13 amino acids. From germline, CDR1 is MRHNA and CDR2 SNTAGT. V was clipped by 6 bases and J by 1 base, with 9 bases between them. The V and J genes are TRBV6-4 and TRBJ1-1; D call uncertain. This receptor was taken from a man aged 60 to 69 who had recovered from COVID-19. Specimen: peripheral blood. CDR3 sequence: CASSITENTEAFF. The CDR3 DNA follows: TGTGCCAGCAGCATTACAGAGAACACTGAAGCTTTCTTT.